These 8 T cell receptor beta chains were all obtained from the same sample, sequenced in a study of shared clonotypes between healthy human individuals. Clones were read by immunoSEQ multiplex PCR, and TCRdb kept only the in-frame ones, dropping some. The sample records some 2,500,000 clones, 90% to 95% being singletons. Sequenced sample: naive CD4+ T cells from PBMCs. Subset denoted: CD45RA+ positively selected. These receptors all come from a man between 18 and 29 years old in good health. Some clones in this sample may be carry-over from other donors' samples.

This clone has a handful of counts. The rearrangement uses TRBV7-3 and TRBJ1-1; D remains ambiguous. This CDR3 has 13 amino acids. V lost 1 base, J lost 5 bases, and 8 bases lay in between. Germline V gives CDR1 SGHTA, CDR2 FQGTGA. CDR3 sequence reads: CASSLRAGTEAFF. CDR3 in DNA: TGTGCCAGCAGCTTAAGGGCTGGGACTGAAGCTTTCTTT.

This chain connects TRBV5-1 to TRBJ1-4; D remains ambiguous. CDR1 is SGHRS, CDR2 YFSETQ, per germline. V dropped 4 bases and J dropped 0 bases, with 7 bases sitting between them. This CDR3 is built from 14 residues. The CDR3 nucleotides are TGCGCCAGCAGCAGTGAAGCAACTAATGAAAAACTGTTTTTT. Translating it yields CASSSEATNEKLFF.

To note about this clone: The same CDR3 arises from other DNA sequences in this sample as well. The V and J genes are TRBV7-9 and TRBJ2-1; D is possibly TRBD2 (6 bases). With 1 base removed from V and 0 bases from J, the gap between germline ends came to 10 bases. Per germline, CDR1 SEHNR and CDR2 FQNEAQ (reference sequence). The CDR3 has 16 amino acids. Written as DNA, the CDR3 is TGTGCCAGCAGCTTAGGGGCGGGATCCTCCTACAATGAGCAGTTCTTC. Its translation is CASSLGAGSSYNEQFF.

J is TRBJ1-1 and V is TRBV28; 8 nucleotides line up with TRBD1. Germline V gene lookup returns CDR1 MDHEN and CDR2 SYDVKM. The CDR3 consists of 16 residues. Losses at the gene ends were 2 bases for V and 3 bases for J; bases not matched to a gene: 8. The CDR3 here is CASSLPGQGWHTEAFF. CDR3 coding DNA: TGTGCCAGCAGTTTACCCGGACAGGGTTGGCACACTGAAGCTTTCTTT.

The gene calls are TRBV5-5 and TRBJ2-1; weak D call: TRBD1 (6 bases). CDR1 and CDR2 from the germline V gene are SGHKS and YYEKEE (reference sequence). The CDR3 length is 16 residues. V lost 1 base to trimming and J lost 0 bases, with 11 bases between them. The CDR3 sequence is CASSLPPGDSYNEQFF. CDR3 bases: TGTGCCAGCAGCTTGCCCCCAGGGGACTCCTACAATGAGCAGTTCTTC.

The chain joins TRBV4-1 to TRBJ2-3, with 13 bases lining up with TRBD2. With V trimmed by 3 bases and J by 6 bases, 9 bases remained unmatched. The CDR3 contains 17 residues. The germline V gene encodes CDR1 MGHRA and CDR2 YSYEKL. The CDR3, as DNA: TGCGCCAGCAGCCAGATGTGGACTAGCGGGAGTAAGGATACGCAGTATTTT. Translating it yields CASSQMWTSGSKDTQYF.

Note on this clone: Other DNA sequences in this sample translate to the same CDR3. V and J are TRBV5-1 and TRBJ2-5; no reliable D call. V lost 3 bases to trimming and J lost 1 base, with 4 bases between them. CDR1 is SGHRS and CDR2 is YFSETQ in the germline V gene. The CDR3 covers 12 residues. The CDR3: CASSSTQETQYF. CDR3 nucleotide sequence: TGCGCCAGCAGCTCCACCCAAGAGACCCAGTACTTC.

The chain links TRBV19 to TRBJ1-5; possible D gene TRBD1, 6 bases. Trimming stripped 3 bases from V and 4 bases from J, with 10 bases between. Germline V lookup: CDR1 LNHDA, CDR2 SQIVND (reference sequence). The CDR3 consists of 14 residues. The CDR3, as DNA: TGTGCCAGTAGTATTATAGGGGGGAATCAGCCCCAGCATTTT. Translated, it gives CASSIIGGNQPQHF.